What follows are 26 T cell receptor beta chains derived from one specimen sequenced in a study of CD4 T cells in relation to SARS-CoV-2 and coronaviruses. For these TCRs, the target antigens are not known. Only in-frame clones appear in the TCRdb table, and some are missing; sequencing was by immunoSEQ multiplex PCR. The sample holds approximately 31,000 clones, around 80% seen once. Sequenced input: memory CD4+ T cells from PBMCs, cultured in vitro. The receptors shown here come from an adult with COVID-19.

J is TRBJ2-2 and V is TRBV3-1 (or the pseudogene TRBV3-2), with unresolved D. This CDR3 has 15 amino acids. With 4 bases removed from V and 5 bases from J, the gap between germline ends came to 14 bases. Per germline, CDR1 LGHDT and CDR2 YNNKEL (reference sequence). CDR3: CASSLQLLWTGELFF. The DNA for the CDR3 is TGTGCCAGCAGCCTTCAACTCTTATGGACCGGGGAGCTGTTTTTT.

The V and J genes are TRBV7-8 and TRBJ1-6; 8 nucleotides match TRBD1. From germline, CDR1 is SGHVS and CDR2 FQNEAQ. The CDR3 extends over 16 amino acids. J gave up 7 bases and V 3 bases, and 8 bases lay outside the gene matches. This CDR3 reads CASSLGTGGTNSPLHF. CDR3 nucleotide sequence: TGTGCCAGCAGCTTGGGGACAGGAGGTACAAATTCACCCCTCCACTTT.

The chain is built from TRBV18 and TRBJ1-1; the match to TRBD1 covers 9 bases. The CDR3 loop spans 14 amino acids. The trim removed 2 bases at V and 3 bases at J, leaving 1 base unmatched. Looked up from germline, CDR1 is KGHSH and CDR2 is LQKENI. The CDR3 is CASSPGQGYTEAFF. DNA of the CDR3: TGTGCCAGCTCACCAGGACAGGGGTACACTGAAGCTTTCTTT. Full variable domain (remainder filled in from reference TRBV18 and TRBJ1-1): NAGVMQNPRHLVRRRGQEARLRCSPMKGHSHVYWYRQLPEEGLKFMVYLQKENIIDESGMPKERFSAEFPKEGPSILRIQQVVRGDSAAYFCASSPGQGYTEAFFGQGTRLTVV.

A few counts support this clone. The chain has TRBV4-2 and TRBJ2-7; tentatively, D is TRBD1 or TRBD2 (5 bases each). This CDR3 has 16 residues. Between the trimmed V and J ends, which lost 0 bases and 2 bases, there was a span of 14 bases. In germline, CDR1 is LGHNA, CDR2 YNFKEQ. The DNA for the CDR3 is TGTGCCAGCAGCCAAGACACGGGGCAACTCGCCTACGAGCAGTACTTC. As protein: CASSQDTGQLAYEQYF.

The V and J genes are TRBV7-3 and TRBJ2-7; either TRBD1 or TRBD2 may supply D (5 bases each). Between the trimmed V and J ends, which lost 5 bases and 5 bases, there was a span of 13 bases. The CDR3 is 13 amino acids. Germline V gives CDR1 SGHTA, CDR2 FQGTGA. The CDR3 region has the DNA TGTGCCAGCAGCCCCCCTGGGACCGACGAGCAGTACTTC. It encodes CASSPPGTDEQYF.

The chain employs TRBV3-1 (or the pseudogene TRBV3-2) and TRBJ2-7, with TRBD2 matching over 8 bases. V trimming: 0 bases; J trimming: 8 bases; junction bases outside the gene matches: 3. Germline lookup yields CDR1 LGHDT and CDR2 YNNKEL (reference sequence). The CDR3 extends over 13 amino acids. Here the CDR3 DNA reads TGTGCCAGCAGCCAAGAACCTAGCGGGCAGCAGTACTTC. This encodes CASSQEPSGQQYF.

The chain recombines TRBV27 with TRBJ2-5, with D hard to call. This CDR3 region has 14 residues. Germline values: CDR1 MNHEY, CDR2 SMNVEV (reference sequence). Trimming removed 5 bases from V and 4 bases from J, with 14 bases in between. The CDR3 loop reads CASSPIRIGETQYF. The CDR3 coding sequence is TGTGCCAGCAGTCCGATTCGGATCGGAGAGACCCAGTACTTC.

The rearrangement joins TRBV14 to TRBJ1-1, with a possible D match to TRBD1 (5 bases). Between the trimmed V and J ends, which lost 5 bases and 3 bases, there was a span of 22 bases. This CDR3 has 17 amino acids. The germline gives CDR1 SGHDN, CDR2 FVKESK. Here the CDR3 reads CASSASGRGGRYTEAFF. In DNA, the CDR3 is TGTGCCAGCAGCGCAAGTGGTAGGGGCGGTAGGTACACTGAAGCTTTCTTT.

This rearrangement joins TRBV5-5 to TRBJ2-5, with D perhaps TRBD1 (5 bases). The CDR3 spans 13 residues. The ends were cut back, 2 bases at V and 5 bases at J, with 10 bases in the middle. Germline V gives CDR1 SGHKS, CDR2 YYEKEE (reference sequence). As DNA, the CDR3 is TGTGCCAGCAGCTTAATAGGGGATGAGACCCAGTACTTC. It yields the protein CASSLIGDETQYF.

The chain employs TRBV7-9 and TRBJ1-4; D call uncertain. The CDR3 totals 15 residues. The V gene lost 1 base and the J gene lost 7 bases, with 13 bases spanning the gap. The germline V gene has CDR1 SEHNR and CDR2 FQNEAQ (reference sequence). This chain's CDR3 is CASSLDGGSGEKLFF. CDR3 sequence (DNA): TGTGCCAGCAGCTTAGACGGAGGGTCGGGTGAAAAACTGTTTTTT.

This clone was found a few times. The gene calls are TRBV7-2 and TRBJ2-3; perhaps TRBD2 as D (5 bases). Germline CDR1 and CDR2: SGHTA and FQGNSA. Trimming shortened V by 6 bases and J by 2 bases, and 12 bases separated the two germline ends. The CDR3 runs to 14 residues. The CDR3 DNA reads TGTGCCAGCAGGGAGGCCGTAGTCACAGATACGCAGTATTTT. Translated: CASREAVVTDTQYF.

This clone was seen a few times. The V and J genes are TRBV5-1 and TRBJ1-5; a possible D gene is TRBD1 (6 bases). V shed 2 bases and J shed 4 bases, with 13 bases lying between them. This CDR3 comprises 15 residues. CDR1 is SGHRS, CDR2 YFSETQ, per germline. In DNA form, the CDR3 reads TGCGCCAGCAGCTTTGACGGACAGCCTAATCAGCCCCAGCATTTT. It translates to CASSFDGQPNQPQHF. Using reference TRBV5-1 and TRBJ1-5 for the parts outside the CDR3, the full variable domain is KAGVTQTPRYLIKTRGQQVTLSCSPISGHRSVSWYQQTPGQGLQFLFEYFSETQRNKGNFPGRFSGRQFSNSRSEMNVSTLELGDSALYLCASSFDGQPNQPQHFGDGTRLSIL.

The rearrangement uses TRBV7-3 and TRBJ2-3; 8 nucleotides line up with TRBD2. CDR1 and CDR2 from the germline V gene are SGHTA and FQGTGA. The CDR3 is made up of 15 amino acids. Trimming removed 5 bases from V and 4 bases from J; junction bases left unmatched: 8. CDR3 sequence: CASSPAGVMADTQYF. DNA of the CDR3: TGTGCCAGCAGCCCAGCGGGGGTAATGGCAGATACGCAGTATTTT.

The V call is TRBV14, the J call TRBJ1-1; possibly TRBD1 for D (5 bases). Germline loops: CDR1 SGHDN, CDR2 FVKESK. V lost 0 bases, J lost 10 bases, and 9 bases lay in between. This CDR3 has 12 amino acids. The CDR3 reads CASSQDLGGAFF. The CDR3 DNA is TGTGCCAGCAGCCAAGATTTGGGGGGAGCTTTCTTT.

The rearrangement joins TRBV2 to TRBJ2-3, with 11 bases fitting TRBD2. The CDR3 totals 15 residues. The germline V gene encodes CDR1 SNHLY and CDR2 FYNNEI. After removal of 7 bases from V and 3 bases from J, the junction contained 6 bases not matched to a gene. The CDR3 reads CASTGTSGLTDTQYF. CDR3 bases: TGTGCCAGCACCGGGACTAGCGGTTTGACAGATACGCAGTATTTT.

V usage is TRBV5-8 and J usage is TRBJ2-3, with 11 bases lining up with TRBD2. CDR1 and CDR2 (germline): SGHTS, YDEGEE. V shed 2 bases and J 5 bases; nucleotides not matched to a gene: 1. This CDR3 region has 14 residues. The CDR3 coding sequence is TGTGCCAGCAGCTTACTAGCGGGAGTAGATACGCAGTATTTT. Its protein is CASSLLAGVDTQYF.

The chain links TRBV5-1 to TRBJ1-4, with no clear D. There are 15 residues in the CDR3. V lost 5 bases to trimming and J lost 5 bases, with 16 bases between them. From germline, CDR1 is SGHRS and CDR2 YFSETQ. The CDR3 DNA sequence: TGCGCCAGCAGTGGAGGAGGCCGAGACAATGAAAAACTGTTTTTT. Its protein is CASSGGGRDNEKLFF.

The J gene is TRBJ2-7, the V gene TRBV2, with 7 positions matching TRBD1. The junction had 9 bases not matched to a gene; V was cut back by 9 bases and J by 1 base. Per the germline V gene, CDR1 is SNHLY and CDR2 is FYNNEI. This CDR3 is 14 amino acids long. The CDR3, as DNA: TGTGCCAGTTCCTTCGAACAGGGGTCCTACGAGCAGTACTTC. It codes for CASSFEQGSYEQYF.

The chain couples TRBV6-5 to TRBJ2-7; 7 bases are a match to TRBD1. With 6 bases clipped from V and 6 bases from J, the junction kept 5 bases outside the gene matches. CDR3 length: 12 amino acids. CDR1 is MNHEY and CDR2 is SVGAGI in the germline V gene. The CDR3 loop reads CASRTGYSEQYF. CDR3 coding DNA: TGTGCCAGCAGGACAGGGTACAGCGAGCAGTACTTC.

This clone was detected once. The CDR3 DNA reads as TGTGCCAGCAAATATAGCAATCAGCCCCAGCATTTT. It specifies CASKYSNQPQHF. This chain joins TRBV12-3 or TRBV12-4 and TRBJ1-5; D not resolved. The ends were cut back, 7 bases at V and 0 bases at J, with 4 bases in the middle. The CDR3 runs to 12 residues.

The rearrangement joins TRBV4-2 to TRBJ1-2; D remains unclear. The CDR3 contains 12 residues. With 4 bases removed from V and 1 base from J, the gap between germline ends came to 4 bases. From germline, CDR1 is LGHNA and CDR2 YNFKEQ. The CDR3 coding sequence is TGTGCCAGCAGCCTGGGTAACTATGGCTACACCTTC. Its protein product is CASSLGNYGYTF.

This clone has just a few counts. Other DNA sequences in the same sample also yield this CDR3. The chain recombines TRBV2 with TRBJ1-2; no clear D. The CDR3 spans 12 residues. In germline, CDR1 is SNHLY, CDR2 FYNNEI. Trimming left V 6 bases short and J 4 bases short, with 9 bases between. The CDR3 reads CASRGLSYGYTF. CDR3 DNA sequence: TGTGCCAGCAGGGGCCTGAGCTATGGCTACACCTTC.

The chain uses TRBV6-1 and TRBJ2-2; 7 positions agree with TRBD1. V lost 0 bases, J lost 0 bases, and 7 bases stayed unmatched. The CDR3 totals 18 residues. In germline, CDR1 is MNHNS, CDR2 SASEGT. CDR3: CASSEALIGGANTGELFF. Here the CDR3 DNA reads TGTGCCAGCAGTGAAGCGCTTATAGGGGGCGCGAACACCGGGGAGCTGTTTTTT.

This chain connects TRBV10-3 to TRBJ2-2, with D possibly TRBD1 on 6 matching bases. Per germline, CDR1 ENHRY and CDR2 SYGVKD. Trimming removed 3 bases from V and 1 base from J, with 9 bases in between. This CDR3 is built from 15 residues. As DNA, the CDR3 is TGTGCCATCAGTGAAACAGGGCAGAACACCGGGGAGCTGTTTTTT. Protein: CAISETGQNTGELFF.

The chain links TRBV27 to TRBJ2-7; 11 bases line up with TRBD1. The trim removed 6 bases at V and 0 bases at J, leaving 4 bases unmatched. Germline V gene data show CDR1 as MNHEY and CDR2 as SMNVEV (reference sequence). CDR3 length: 15 residues. CDR3 sequence (DNA): TGTGCCAGCAGCCGGGACAGGGGGGACTCCTACGAGCAGTACTTC. Amino acid sequence: CASSRDRGDSYEQYF.

This clone was seen only once. The rearrangement uses TRBV6-2 or TRBV6-3 and TRBJ2-1; D gene uncertain. Looked up from germline, CDR1 is MNHEY and CDR2 is SVGEGT. Trimming cost V 5 bases and J 6 bases, with 17 bases left between them. This CDR3 is built from 15 residues. The DNA of the CDR3 is TGTGCCAGCAGTGAGTTGGATCCGGTCGGCAATGAGCAGTTCTTC. It translates to CASSELDPVGNEQFF.